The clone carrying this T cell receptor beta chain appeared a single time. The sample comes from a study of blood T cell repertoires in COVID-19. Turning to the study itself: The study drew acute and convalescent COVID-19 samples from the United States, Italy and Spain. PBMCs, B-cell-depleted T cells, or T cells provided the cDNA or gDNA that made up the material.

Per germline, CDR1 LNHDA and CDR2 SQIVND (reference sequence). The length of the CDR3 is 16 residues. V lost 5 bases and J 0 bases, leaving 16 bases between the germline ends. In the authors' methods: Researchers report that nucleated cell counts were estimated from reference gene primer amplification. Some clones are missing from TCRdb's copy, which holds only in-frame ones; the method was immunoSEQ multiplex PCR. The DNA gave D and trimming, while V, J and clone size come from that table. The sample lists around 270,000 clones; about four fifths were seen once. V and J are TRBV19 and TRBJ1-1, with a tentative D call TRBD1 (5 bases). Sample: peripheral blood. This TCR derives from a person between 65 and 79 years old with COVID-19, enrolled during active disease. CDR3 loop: CASSPIQGRMNTEAFF. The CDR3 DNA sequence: TGTGCCAGTAGTCCCATTCAGGGCAGAATGAACACTGAAGCTTTCTTT. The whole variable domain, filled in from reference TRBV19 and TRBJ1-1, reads DGGITQSPKYLFRKEGQNVTLSCEQNLNHDAMYWYRQDPGQGLRLIYYSQIVNDFQKGDIAEGYSVSREKKESFPLTVTSAQKNPTAFYLCASSPIQGRMNTEAFFGQGTRLTVV.